Sequencing of this T cell receptor beta chain was carried out in a study of blood T cell repertoires in COVID-19. The overall study: Both acute and convalescent COVID-19 samples were obtained from the United States, Italy and Spain.

Sequencing used immunoSEQ multiplex PCR; TCRdb keeps in-frame clones, though not all of them. The repertoire holds around 46,000 clones, with 80% to 90% as singletons. The sequenced sample was peripheral blood. This TCR came from a human donor in a cohort sampled during active COVID-19. The donor label of this sample is uncertain.

The CDR3 DNA reads TGTGCCAGTACCAATAGAGGGTCCTACAATGAGCAGTTCTTC. Its protein product is CASTNRGSYNEQFF. The chain couples TRBV19 to TRBJ2-1, with D tentatively TRBD2 (5 bases). V lost 7 bases, J lost 1 base, and 11 bases lay in between. Germline assignment: CDR1 LNHDA and CDR2 SQIVND (reference sequence). The CDR3 runs to 14 residues.